These 22 T cell receptor beta chains were sequenced from one sample in a study of spatial heterogeneity in lung cancer. TCRdb redid the calling of the 5' RACE reads with MiXCR, one entry per CDR3 protein. This table holds tens of thousands of distinct CDR3 sequences, 4.6% found once. This sample's time point: sample taken at primary tumor resection. Sample: PBMCs, taken at surgery. These receptors came from a male donor with early-stage non-small cell lung cancer.

The genes are TRBV28 and TRBJ2-5; the match to TRBD2 covers 9 bases. The V gene end was trimmed by 5 bases and the J gene end by 5 bases; junction bases not matched to a gene: 6. The CDR3 length is 14 residues. The germline V gene encodes CDR1 MDHEN and CDR2 SYDVKM. The CDR3 region is CASSTERGEETQYF. The DNA for the CDR3 is TGTGCCAGCAGTACGGAGCGGGGGGAGGAGACCCAGTACTTC.

This clonotype showed up just a few times. This chain joins TRBV30 and TRBJ2-3; D not certain. V was trimmed by 2 bases and J by 0 bases, leaving 6 bases between them. The CDR3 has 13 amino acids. In germline, CDR1 is GTSNPN, CDR2 SVGIG (reference sequence). The CDR3 sequence is CAWSFDSTDTQYF. CDR3 coding DNA: TGTGCCTGGAGTTTTGACAGCACAGATACGCAGTATTTT.

This clonotype was seen ten or more times. The V and J genes are TRBV5-1 and TRBJ1-1; 7 bases fit TRBD1. Germline V gene data show CDR1 as SGHRS and CDR2 as YFSETQ. This CDR3 is built from 13 residues. V shed 9 bases and J 6 bases; nucleotides not matched to a gene: 11. CDR3 protein: CATRTGDVAEAFF. In DNA form, the CDR3 reads TGCGCCACTCGAACAGGGGACGTAGCTGAAGCTTTCTTT. The full variable domain, rest sourced from reference TRBV5-1 and TRBJ1-1, is KAGVTQTPRYLIKTRGQQVTLSCSPISGHRSVSWYQQTPGQGLQFLFEYFSETQRNKGNFPGRFSGRQFSNSRSEMNVSTLELGDSALYLCATRTGDVAEAFFGQGTRLTVV.

This clonotype was counted many times. The chain employs TRBV5-6 and TRBJ2-3, with 11 nucleotides matching TRBD2. This CDR3 is 17 amino acids long. J gave up 0 bases and V 5 bases, and 8 bases lay outside the gene matches. Germline values: CDR1 SGHDT, CDR2 YYEEEE. As DNA, the CDR3 is TGTGCCAGCAGTTTTAGCGGGAGGGGACCTAGCACAGATACGCAGTATTTT. It translates to CASSFSGRGPSTDTQYF. Drawing the rest from reference TRBV5-6 and TRBJ2-3, the complete variable domain is DAGVTQSPTHLIKTRGQQVTLRCSPKSGHDTVSWYQQALGQGPQFIFQYYEEEERQRGNFPDRFSGHQFPNYSSELNVNALLLGDSALYLCASSFSGRGPSTDTQYFGPGTRLTVL.

This clonotype was seen many times. The chain recombines TRBV2 with TRBJ1-1; D ambiguous. Deletions cut 7 bases from V and 0 bases from J, with 12 bases between. The CDR3 is 14 residues long. Germline V gives CDR1 SNHLY, CDR2 FYNNEI. CDR3 loop: CASKVLGMNTEAFF. CDR3 DNA sequence: TGTGCCAGCAAGGTCTTGGGGATGAACACTGAAGCTTTCTTT.

This clonotype was detected many times. V and J are TRBV25-1 and TRBJ2-1; TRBD1 might be the D (5 bases). Germline values: CDR1 MGHDK, CDR2 SYGVNS. Trimming removed 5 bases from V and 2 bases from J, with 10 bases in between. This CDR3 is 14 amino acids long. In nucleotides, the CDR3 is TGTGCCAGCAGTCCCTGGGGCCCCTACAATGAGCAGTTCTTC. Amino acid sequence: CASSPWGPYNEQFF. Full variable domain (outside the CDR3, taken from reference TRBV25-1 and TRBJ2-1): EADIYQTPRYLVIGTGKKITLECSQTMGHDKMYWYQQDPGMELHLIHYSYGVNSTEKGDLSSESTVSRIRTEHFPLTLESARPSHTSQYLCASSPWGPYNEQFFGPGTRLTVL.

The chain couples TRBV19 to TRBJ2-2; 7 bases agree with TRBD1. This CDR3 comprises 19 residues. Germline lookup yields CDR1 LNHDA and CDR2 SQIVND (reference sequence). The V gene end was trimmed by 4 bases and the J gene end by 2 bases; junction bases not matched to a gene: 16. The CDR3 reads CASSTTFPTGTVNTGELFF. The DNA for the CDR3 is TGTGCCAGTAGTACAACCTTCCCCACCGGGACAGTCAACACCGGGGAGCTGTTTTTT.

The chain uses TRBV18 and TRBJ1-5; maybe TRBD1 (6 bases). Germline CDR1 KGHSH, CDR2 LQKENI. Trimming left V 2 bases short and J 3 bases short, with 11 bases between. The CDR3 loop spans 15 amino acids. CDR3 DNA: TGTGCCAGCTCACCAATGGGACAACCCAATCAGCCCCAGCATTTT. It translates to CASSPMGQPNQPQHF. The full variable domain, rest sourced from reference TRBV18 and TRBJ1-5, is NAGVMQNPRHLVRRRGQEARLRCSPMKGHSHVYWYRQLPEEGLKFMVYLQKENIIDESGMPKERFSAEFPKEGPSILRIQQVVRGDSAAYFCASSPMGQPNQPQHFGDGTRLSIL.

This clonotype is labeled medium-sized. The DNA for the CDR3 is TGCAGCGGCTCCGAGTGGGGATCCCAAGAGACCCAGTACTTC. Its translation: CSGSEWGSQETQYF. J is TRBJ2-5 and V is TRBV29-1; D gene ambiguous. The CDR3 is 14 residues long. The germline V gene encodes CDR1 SQVTM and CDR2 ANQGSEA. V was pared by 7 bases and J by 1 base, with 16 bases between. The variable domain in full, completed from reference TRBV29-1 and TRBJ2-5, reads SAVISQKPSRDICQRGTSLTIQCQVDSQVTMMFWYRQQPGQSLTLIATANQGSEATYESGFVIDKFPISRPNLTFSTLTVSNMSPEDSSIYLCSGSEWGSQETQYFGPGTRLLVL.

In this sample, this clonotype turned up a few times. The V call is TRBV2, the J call TRBJ2-1; D is ambiguous. Germline V gene lookup returns CDR1 SNHLY and CDR2 FYNNEI. The CDR3 sequence is 13 residues long. Trimming took 2 bases from V and 8 from J, leaving 10 bases between them. The CDR3 DNA follows: TGTGCCAGCAGTGAAAGTGGTATTCATGAGCAGTTCTTC. It is translated as CASSESGIHEQFF.

Ten or more counts support this clonotype. The genes are TRBV2 and TRBJ2-5, with D unresolved. The V gene lost 3 bases and the J gene lost 1 base, with 9 bases spanning the gap. The CDR3 totals 14 residues. Germline V gene lookup returns CDR1 SNHLY and CDR2 FYNNEI. The CDR3 bases are TGTGCCAGCAGTGATCCGATAGGCCAAGAGACCCAGTACTTC. Protein product: CASSDPIGQETQYF. The whole variable domain, filled in from reference TRBV2 and TRBJ2-5, reads EPEVTQTPSHQVTQMGQEVILRCVPISNHLYFYWYRQILGQKVEFLVSFYNNEISEKSEIFDDQFSVERPDGSNFTLKIRSTKLEDSAMYFCASSDPIGQETQYFGPGTRLLVL.

Many counts were recorded for this clonotype. The chain is built from TRBV4-1 and TRBJ2-5; no clear D. Trimming took 6 bases from V and 4 from J, leaving 18 bases between them. Germline values: CDR1 MGHRA, CDR2 YSYEKL. CDR3 size: 15 residues. This CDR3 is CASSQDRSSRETQYF. The CDR3 DNA sequence: TGCGCCAGCAGTCAGGACCGCTCTTCGCGAGAGACCCAGTACTTC.

This clonotype appeared many times. The genes are TRBV20-1 and TRBJ1-5; D is perhaps TRBD1 (6 bases). This CDR3 has 12 amino acids. The V gene's germline CDR1 is DFQATT and CDR2 SNEGSKA (reference sequence). V was clipped by 5 bases and J by 3 bases, with 8 bases between them. The CDR3 DNA reads as TGCAGTGCTGGACAGCACAATCAGCCCCAGCATTTT. This codes for CSAGQHNQPQHF.

This clonotype was counted a few times. This rearrangement joins TRBV12-3 or TRBV12-4 to TRBJ2-1; 11 bases are shared with TRBD1. CDR3 length: 16 amino acids. Trimming removed 5 bases from V and 4 bases from J; junction bases left unmatched: 7. Here the CDR3 DNA reads TGTGCCAGCAGTCCAGCCGGGACAGGGGGATACAATGAGCAGTTCTTC. Protein: CASSPAGTGGYNEQFF.

The gene calls are TRBV4-3 and TRBJ1-6; D not resolved. Germline V gene lookup returns CDR1 LGHNA and CDR2 YSLEER. V lost 0 bases, J lost 9 bases, and 6 bases lay in between. This CDR3 is built from 13 residues. CDR3 in DNA: TGCGCCAGCAGCCAAGATTGGGGTTCACCCCTCCACTTT. Protein: CASSQDWGSPLHF.

This clonotype was picked up many times. The V and J genes are TRBV9 and TRBJ1-3; no definite D call. The germline V and J ends were trimmed by 4 bases and 0 bases, with 8 bases remaining between them. Per germline, CDR1 SGDLS and CDR2 YYNGEE. The CDR3 is made up of 14 amino acids. In DNA form, the CDR3 reads TGTGCCAGCAGCACAGAGGTCTCTGGAAACACCATATATTTT. It yields the protein CASSTEVSGNTIYF.

As for this clonotype: A read error may be the cause here, since a much bigger clone is one base away. The rearrangement uses TRBV10-3 and TRBJ1-1; D unresolved. The CDR3 has 12 residues. Germline-derived CDR1 and CDR2 are ENHRY and SYGVKD. CDR3 region: CASQTANTEVFF. As DNA, the CDR3 is TGTGCCTCTCAGACGGCGAACACTGAAGTTTTCTTT.

This clonotype was recorded at least ten times. This chain links TRBV10-3 with TRBJ2-1; 11 bases fit TRBD1. The germline CDR1 and CDR2 sequences are ENHRY and SYGVKD. This CDR3 has 16 amino acids. V lost 3 bases and J lost 6; bases outside the gene matches: 7. The CDR3 nucleotides are TGTGCCATCAGTGATCCCGGGACAGGGGGAGGCAATGAGCAGTTCTTC. Its translation is CAISDPGTGGGNEQFF.

There are a few counts of this clonotype. The chain links TRBV29-1 to TRBJ2-5; 10 bases are a match to TRBD1. V lost 4 bases to trimming and J lost 5 bases; unmatched junction nucleotides: 4. This CDR3 is 13 amino acids long. Germline values: CDR1 SQVTM, CDR2 ANQGSEA. CDR3 in DNA: TGCAGCGTTGTCGGGGGACAGGGGGAGACCCAGTACTTC. The encoded protein is CSVVGGQGETQYF.

This clonotype was seen at least ten times. The CDR3 nucleotides are TGCAGTGCTAGAGGACAGGGTTGGTACGAGCAGTACTTC. Translating it yields CSARGQGWYEQYF. The chain couples TRBV20-1 to TRBJ2-7; 7 bases agree with TRBD1. V was clipped by 1 base and J by 4 bases; unmatched bases: 4. The CDR3 sequence is 13 residues long. From germline, CDR1 is DFQATT and CDR2 SNEGSKA (reference sequence).

This clonotype was detected ten times or more. The V gene is TRBV5-1, the J gene TRBJ2-7; D might be TRBD1 or TRBD2, each matching 6 bases. CDR3 length: 17 amino acids. V dropped 0 bases and J dropped 0 bases, with 16 bases sitting between them. The germline gives CDR1 SGHRS, CDR2 YFSETQ. CDR3 in amino acids: CASSLGVGGASSYEQYF. The CDR3 DNA reads TGCGCCAGCAGCTTGGGTGTCGGGGGCGCGAGCTCCTACGAGCAGTACTTC. The variable domain in full, completed from reference TRBV5-1 and TRBJ2-7, reads KAGVTQTPRYLIKTRGQQVTLSCSPISGHRSVSWYQQTPGQGLQFLFEYFSETQRNKGNFPGRFSGRQFSNSRSEMNVSTLELGDSALYLCASSLGVGGASSYEQYFGPGTRLTVT.

Turning to this clonotype: A much bigger clone sits one base away, suggesting this may be a read error. This chain connects TRBV7-9 to TRBJ1-4; D is unresolved. The CDR3 sequence is 13 residues long. The germline V gene has CDR1 SEHNR and CDR2 FQNEAQ (reference sequence). CDR3 sequence (DNA): TGTGTCACCGGAGGCTCTGGAGGAAAACCACTGTTTTTT. This gives the protein CVTGGSGGKPLFF.